The entry that follows covers one T cell receptor beta chain sequence. Its antigen is not known. This specimen comes from a study of blood T cells in healthy people across ages. Sample-barcoded 5' priming and a J-beta primer mix drove a second PCR of roughly 7 to 11 cycles. The authors tagged each cDNA molecule using a template-switch adaptor with 12 random nucleotides. Each CDR3 protein is one row after TCRdb ran MiXCR on the 5' RACE reads. The repertoire holds over a million distinct CDR3 sequences, with roughly a quarter as singletons. The V gene's germline CDR1 is KGHDR and CDR2 SFDVKD. This CDR3 is built from 15 residues. The ends were cut back, 6 bases at V and 1 base at J, with 9 bases in the middle. Overall study results and limits: Researchers report that TCR beta diversity correlated strongly with naive T cell percentage.

This sample also appeared in a second study, on T cells of mothers and their children.

Sequenced input: blood. The rearrangement joins TRBV24-1 to TRBJ2-6; D may be TRBD1 (5 bases). The clonotype comes from a girl aged 2-10 years in good health. The CDR3 loop is CATSSPGSGANVLTF. Here the CDR3 DNA reads TGTGCCACCAGTTCCCCAGGGTCTGGGGCCAACGTCCTGACTTTC.